These 13 T cell receptor beta chains share one sample of origin, sequenced in a study of shared clonotypes between healthy human individuals. Here immunoSEQ multiplex PCR was the method, and the copy in TCRdb shows in-frame clones only, minus some. The table includes over a million clones, 95% to 99% detected once. The source material was naive CD4+ T cells sorted from blood. The sample's subset: CD45RA+ positively selected. Receptors originate from a young man in good health.

About this clone itself: Germline and junction disagree at one end, which may indicate a read error. The CDR3, as DNA: TGTGCCAGCGGTCTGGGGCTAGCGGCAAAATCTTACGCGCAGTACTTC. Amino acids: CASGLGLAAKSYAQYF. This chain links TRBV27 with TRBJ2-7; 7 nucleotides align to TRBD2. Germline V gene data show CDR1 as MNHEY and CDR2 as SMNVEV (reference sequence). The CDR3 length is 16 residues.

V gene TRBV7-6 combines with J gene TRBJ2-5, with TRBD2 matching over 9 bases. With V trimmed by 0 bases and J by 1 base, 9 bases remained unmatched. The CDR3 runs to 18 residues. Germline V gene sequence: CDR1 SGHVS, CDR2 FNYEAQ. The CDR3 reads CASSLASGGLAIQETQYF. Written as DNA, the CDR3 is TGTGCCAGCAGCTTAGCTAGCGGGGGACTGGCTATCCAAGAGACCCAGTACTTC. The full variable domain, rest sourced from reference TRBV7-6 and TRBJ2-5, is GAGVSQSPRYKVTKRGQDVALRCDPISGHVSLYWYRQALGQGPEFLTYFNYEAQQDKSGLPNDRFSAERPEGSISTLTIQRTEQRDSAMYRCASSLASGGLAIQETQYFGPGTRLLVL.

The V and J genes are TRBV11-2 and TRBJ1-3; tentative D call: TRBD1 (5 bases). Germline CDR1 is SGHAT and CDR2 is FQNNGV. This CDR3 is built from 17 residues. Trimming left V 2 bases short and J 1 base short, with 15 bases between. CDR3 nucleotide sequence: TGTGCCAGCAGCTTATTCGGGACTGTAACTTCTGGAAACACCATATATTTT. Its protein is CASSLFGTVTSGNTIYF.

The genes are TRBV11-3 and TRBJ2-1, with TRBD1 identical over 8 bases. The V gene's germline CDR1 is SGHNT and CDR2 YENEEA. V shed 5 bases and J 6 bases; nucleotides not matched to a gene: 9. The CDR3 has 15 residues. CDR3 sequence: CASSVRTGSGNEQFF. The CDR3 nucleotides are TGTGCCAGCAGCGTACGGACAGGGAGTGGCAATGAGCAGTTCTTC.

Of note for this clone: Different DNA sequences within this sample yield the same CDR3. V gene TRBV12-5 combines with J gene TRBJ2-1; D may be TRBD2 (5 bases). Germline V lookup: CDR1 LGHNT, CDR2 FRNRAP. The CDR3 contains 11 residues. The CDR3 here is CASSGYNEQFF. CDR3 DNA sequence: TGTGCCTCCAGCGGCTACAATGAGCAGTTCTTC.

Points on this clone: In the same sample, other DNA sequences code for this CDR3. This chain joins TRBV5-1 and TRBJ1-1; D gene uncertain. V lost 4 bases and J 1 base, leaving 8 bases between the germline ends. CDR1 is SGHRS and CDR2 is YFSETQ in the germline V gene. This CDR3 is 13 amino acids long. The CDR3: CASSLQENTEAFF. CDR3 in DNA: TGCGCCAGCAGCCTCCAGGAGAACACTGAAGCTTTCTTT.

The V call is TRBV5-6, the J call TRBJ1-4; TRBD1 matches at 12 bases. Trimming cost V 4 bases and J 4 bases; bases outside gene matches: 8. There are 17 residues in the CDR3. The germline V gene encodes CDR1 SGHDT and CDR2 YYEEEE. Written as DNA, the CDR3 is TGTGCCAGCAGCGCCCCGGGACAGGGGGCGAATAATGAAAAACTGTTTTTT. It yields the protein CASSAPGQGANNEKLFF.

This chain joins TRBV9 and TRBJ2-7; D is uncertain. Trimming took off 2 bases at V and 1 base at J, with 7 bases between the two ends. Germline loops: CDR1 SGDLS, CDR2 YYNGEE. This CDR3 is 13 amino acids long. The CDR3, as DNA: TGTGCCAGCAGCGTCCCCGGATCCTACGAGCAGTACTTC. Translated, it gives CASSVPGSYEQYF.

V and J are TRBV11-2 and TRBJ2-1; D might be TRBD2 (6 bases). Trimming took 6 bases from V and 3 from J, leaving 24 bases between them. CDR1 and CDR2 (germline): SGHAT, FQNNGV. The CDR3 length is 18 residues. The CDR3 is CASRRLAPGGLGYNEQFF. The CDR3 region has the DNA TGTGCCAGCAGACGTCTAGCGCCTGGGGGTTTGGGCTACAATGAGCAGTTCTTC.

The rearrangement joins TRBV7-6 to TRBJ2-7, with D maybe TRBD1 (5 bases). V was cut by 1 base and J by 7 bases, with 14 bases left in between. CDR3 length: 14 amino acids. Looked up from germline, CDR1 is SGHVS and CDR2 is FNYEAQ. The CDR3 DNA reads as TGTGCCAGCAGCTTAGGACAGTTAATTCAAGAGCAGTACTTC. This codes for CASSLGQLIQEQYF.

The chain uses TRBV5-6 and TRBJ2-7, with no clear D. This CDR3 has 13 residues. Germline V gives CDR1 SGHDT, CDR2 YYEEEE. Trimming removed 4 bases from V and 1 base from J, with 9 bases in between. CDR3 sequence reads: CASSHPVSYEQYF. The CDR3 DNA sequence: TGTGCCAGCAGCCATCCAGTGTCCTACGAGCAGTACTTC.

This chain joins TRBV18 and TRBJ1-1, with D hard to call. This CDR3 region has 15 residues. The germline gives CDR1 KGHSH, CDR2 LQKENI. Trimming pared 2 bases from V and 1 base from J, leaving 11 bases between. CDR3 nucleotides: TGTGCCAGCTCACCAATAGGGAAAGAGAACACTGAAGCTTTCTTT. It translates to CASSPIGKENTEAFF.

The chain recombines TRBV7-8 with TRBJ1-5; possible D gene TRBD1, 6 bases. The CDR3 runs to 14 residues. Trimming stripped 4 bases from V and 0 bases from J, with 7 bases between. Germline V gene data show CDR1 as SGHVS and CDR2 as FQNEAQ. CDR3 loop: CASSYRDSNQPQHF. The CDR3 nucleotides are TGTGCCAGCAGCTACAGGGATAGCAATCAGCCCCAGCATTTT.